The T cell receptor (beta chain) under discussion was sequenced for a study of shared clonotypes between healthy human individuals. Profiling relied on immunoSEQ multiplex PCR, and the TCRdb table lists in-frame clones only, not all of them. The sample has some 2 million clones; approximately 94% are singletons. The CDR3 is made up of 17 amino acids. The trim removed 2 bases at V and 7 bases at J, leaving 15 bases unmatched. Germline V gene lookup returns CDR1 WNHNN and CDR2 SYGVQD (reference sequence). It was CD45RO-negative cells, positively selected for CCR7, that made up naive CD8 cells, with terminally differentiated effector memory CD45RA+ cells excluded.

This chain uses TRBV10-1 with TRBJ2-3, with 7 bases that match TRBD1. This receptor was taken from a man aged 18 to 30 in good health. The source material was naive CD8+ T cells sorted from blood. The CDR3 coding sequence is TGCGCCAGCAGTGAGCCGGGTTATGAGAAGGGGGCGAATACGCAGTATTTT. It translates to CASSEPGYEKGANTQYF.